This T cell receptor (beta chain) derives from a study of blood T cell repertoires in COVID-19. Looking at the study overall: Sample material is recorded as cDNA or gDNA derived from T cells, B-cell-depleted T cells, or PBMCs.

In the original workflow: Estimates of nucleated cell counts were drawn from the amplification of reference gene primers. Measured with immunoSEQ multiplex PCR; TCRdb has only the in-frame clones, and not every one. D and trimming were read from the DNA, whereas the V and J calls and clone size are those reported in that table. The sample includes 200,000 to 250,000 clones, about 87% seen only once; the top ten take less than 0.9%. Participant age was about 18 to 89 years, and participants resided in about 25 US areas. Within 2 weeks of study entry, exposed participants had contacted a PCR-confirmed or clinician-diagnosed COVID-19 case. V lost 0 bases and J 4 bases, leaving 9 bases between the germline ends. Germline V gene data show CDR1 as MNHEY and CDR2 as SVGAGI. There are 14 residues in the CDR3.

The chain joins TRBV6-5 to TRBJ1-2; D remains unclear. Sequencing was carried out using PBMCs or T cells enriched from blood (not recorded which). This clonotype originated in a man aged 50-59 years who had been exposed to COVID-19. The CDR3 reads CASSYSDGSYGYTF. DNA of the CDR3: TGTGCCAGCAGTTACTCGGATGGGAGCTATGGCTACACCTTC.